This entry features one T cell receptor (beta chain) sequence. This sample stems from a study of T cell changes during pregnancy in multiple sclerosis. The CDR3 consists of 15 residues. CDR1 and CDR2 from the germline V gene are MNHEY and SMNVEV (reference sequence). The V gene end was trimmed by 0 bases and the J gene end by 0 bases; junction bases not matched to a gene: 0. The repertoire was sequenced with immunoSEQ multiplex PCR; TCRdb's copy has only in-frame clones and lacks some. The table records tens of thousands of clones, approximately 91% of them present only once. This chain links TRBV27 with TRBJ2-3; 7 nucleotides line up with TRBD2. The sample was CD4+ T cells from peripheral blood mononuclear cells, taken in the third trimester of pregnancy. This TCR was sampled from a female donor in good health, enrolled as a control in a pregnancy study. The CDR3 coding sequence is TGTGCCAGCAGTTTATCTAGCGGGAGCACAGATACGCAGTATTTT. This gives the protein CASSLSSGSTDTQYF.